The 21 T cell receptor beta chains below were found in one sample sequenced in a study of shared clonotypes between healthy human individuals. Measured with immunoSEQ multiplex PCR; TCRdb has only the in-frame clones, and not every one. The repertoire holds 450,000 to 500,000 clones, with about 80% as singletons. The sequencing input was PBMCs. The receptors originated from a middle-aged woman in good health. Some clones in this sample may be carry-over from other donors' samples.

This clone was recorded many times. This chain uses TRBV28 with TRBJ2-1; 7 bases match TRBD1. In germline, CDR1 is MDHEN, CDR2 SYDVKM. After removal of 4 bases from V and 5 bases from J, the junction contained 8 bases not matched to a gene. There are 15 residues in the CDR3. CDR3 sequence reads: CASSSPGTVNNEQFF. The CDR3 nucleotides read TGTGCCAGCAGTTCCCCCGGGACAGTGAACAATGAGCAGTTCTTC.

This rearrangement joins TRBV2 to TRBJ2-1; 9 nucleotides agree with TRBD2. Losses at the gene ends were 10 bases for V and 7 bases for J; bases not matched to a gene: 14. Germline values: CDR1 SNHLY, CDR2 FYNNEI. The CDR3 contains 15 residues. CDR3 sequence (DNA): TGTGCCACCAAGCCCTTAGCGGGAGCAGGAAATGAGCAGTTCTTC. As protein: CATKPLAGAGNEQFF.

This clone was detected a few times. The J gene is TRBJ2-7, the V gene TRBV6-5, with 7 positions matching TRBD1. The germline gives CDR1 MNHEY, CDR2 SVGAGI. Losses at the gene ends were 5 bases for V and 0 bases for J; bases not matched to a gene: 7. The CDR3 totals 15 residues. CDR3 residues: CASSSSGTVSYEQYF. The CDR3 DNA reads as TGTGCCAGCAGTAGCTCCGGGACAGTCTCCTACGAGCAGTACTTC.

The rearrangement joins TRBV2 to TRBJ1-6; D is uncertain. V dropped 7 bases and J dropped 0 bases, with 13 bases sitting between them. CDR1 and CDR2 from the germline V gene are SNHLY and FYNNEI. This CDR3 region has 16 residues. The CDR3 here is CASMVPTDSYNSPLHF. Written as DNA, the CDR3 is TGTGCCAGCATGGTCCCCACGGACTCCTATAATTCACCCCTCCACTTT.

The chain links TRBV7-3 to TRBJ2-2; the D gene is possibly TRBD1 (5 bases). V lost 0 bases to trimming and J lost 5 bases, with 7 bases between them. The CDR3 runs to 14 residues. Germline CDR1 reads SGHTA; CDR2 reads FQGTGA. In DNA form, the CDR3 reads TGTGCCAGCAGCTTAACGGGGCGGACCGGGGAGCTGTTTTTT. Encoded protein: CASSLTGRTGELFF.

A single count supports this clone. The J gene is TRBJ2-1, the V gene TRBV19, with D perhaps matching TRBD1 or TRBD2 (5 bases each). CDR3 size: 13 residues. The V end lost 9 bases, the J end lost 6 bases, and 15 bases lay between the germline ends. CDR1 is LNHDA, CDR2 SQIVND, per germline (reference sequence). CDR3 DNA sequence: TGTGCCAGGAGGGACCTAGCAAGCAATGAGCAGTTCTTC. Encoded protein: CARRDLASNEQFF.

The chain recombines TRBV15 with TRBJ2-7; possibly TRBD1 for D (6 bases). CDR3 size: 14 residues. Germline values: CDR1 LNHNV, CDR2 YYDKDF (reference sequence). V was pared by 6 bases and J by 0 bases, with 12 bases between. The CDR3 coding sequence is TGTGCCACCAGTTTCACAGGGAGCTCCTACGAGCAGTACTTC. Encoded protein: CATSFTGSSYEQYF.

This chain joins TRBV5-6 and TRBJ2-7; D remains unclear. The V end was cut by 2 bases, the J end by 6 bases, with 15 bases between. The V gene's germline CDR1 is SGHDT and CDR2 YYEEEE. This CDR3 region has 14 residues. CDR3 sequence (DNA): TGTGCCAGCAGCTTTTGGGCGAGGTTGGTCGAGCAGTACTTC. It translates to CASSFWARLVEQYF.

The CDR3 sequence: CASSQPTSGVEEQYF. The CDR3, as DNA: TGTGCCAGCAGTCAGCCGACTAGCGGGGTTGAAGAGCAGTACTTC. The rearrangement uses TRBV6-5 and TRBJ2-7; TRBD2 agrees at 11 bases. This CDR3 region has 15 residues. The V gene's germline CDR1 is MNHEY and CDR2 SVGAGI. Germline trimming cut 5 bases from V and 7 bases from J; bases unmatched to any gene: 10.

The genes are TRBV27 and TRBJ2-5; no definite D call. This CDR3 is built from 13 residues. V was cut by 4 bases and J by 8 bases, with 14 bases left in between. Germline assignment: CDR1 MNHEY and CDR2 SMNVEV (reference sequence). CDR3 sequence: CASSYSPLQTQYF. The DNA of the CDR3 is TGTGCCAGCAGTTACTCTCCTCTCCAAACCCAGTACTTC.

This rearrangement joins TRBV11-2 to TRBJ2-3; 7 bases fit TRBD2. The V gene's germline CDR1 is SGHAT and CDR2 FQNNGV. J lost 2 bases, V lost 4 bases, and 9 bases had no gene match. The CDR3 consists of 16 residues. The CDR3 DNA sequence: TGTGCCAGCAGCTATGCACGGGGAGGGGACACAGATACGCAGTATTTT. Its translation: CASSYARGGDTDTQYF.

Only a few counts were recorded for this clone. The rearrangement joins TRBV6-4 to TRBJ2-1; D might be TRBD1 or TRBD2, each matching 5 bases. Germline V gives CDR1 MRHNA, CDR2 SNTAGT. V lost 3 bases to trimming and J lost 8 bases, with 11 bases between them. The CDR3 has 13 amino acids. CDR3 DNA: TGTGCCAGCAGTGAGGGGGAAGCGGATGAGCAGTTCTTC. Protein sequence: CASSEGEADEQFF.

The gene calls are TRBV9 and TRBJ2-1; 10 bases are shared with TRBD2. CDR1 and CDR2 (germline): SGDLS, YYNGEE. This CDR3 is built from 14 residues. V lost 7 bases to trimming and J lost 7 bases; unmatched junction nucleotides: 8. CDR3 protein: CASGSGRAGNEQFF. The CDR3 DNA reads TGTGCCAGCGGAAGCGGGAGGGCCGGGAATGAGCAGTTCTTC.

As concerns this clone: A clone one base away is much larger, so this may be a read error. The V call is TRBV6-6, the J call TRBJ2-1; no firm D call. Germline V gene data show CDR1 as MNHNY and CDR2 as SVGAGI (reference sequence). CDR3 length equals 14 residues. V was trimmed by 2 bases and J by 6 bases, leaving 11 bases between them. CDR3 amino acids: CASSYNDVCNEQFF. The DNA for the CDR3 is TGTGCCAGCAGTTACAACGACGTATGCAATGAGCAGTTCTTC.

The chain carries TRBV5-6 and TRBJ1-1; D remains unclear. Germline V gives CDR1 SGHDT, CDR2 YYEEEE. V lost 1 base and J 1 base, leaving 5 bases between the germline ends. CDR3 length equals 13 residues. In nucleotides, the CDR3 is TGTGCCAGCAGCTTGACCCCGAACACTGAAGCTTTCTTT. Amino acid sequence: CASSLTPNTEAFF.

The chain carries TRBV5-1 and TRBJ1-2, with D possibly TRBD1 on 5 matching bases. CDR1 and CDR2 (germline): SGHRS, YFSETQ. This CDR3 has 15 amino acids. V lost 2 bases and J 6 bases, leaving 17 bases between the germline ends. Here the CDR3 DNA reads TGCGCCAGCAGCTTACCCGAAGGGACGGCGCATGGCTACACCTTC. Protein product: CASSLPEGTAHGYTF.

As regards this clone: Other DNA sequences within the sample encode an identical CDR3. V usage is TRBV18 and J usage is TRBJ1-5; possibly TRBD1 for D (6 bases). This CDR3 is 13 amino acids long. The V end was cut by 6 bases, the J end by 4 bases, with 10 bases between. Germline CDR1 KGHSH, CDR2 LQKENI. CDR3 residues: CASSPGENQPQHF. The CDR3 DNA follows: TGTGCCAGCTCTCCAGGGGAAAATCAGCCCCAGCATTTT.

This clone showed up many times. CDR3 sequence reads: CASSGGQGSSYEQYF. As DNA, the CDR3 is TGTGCCAGCTCAGGGGGACAGGGAAGCTCCTACGAGCAGTACTTC. The chain combines TRBV18 with TRBJ2-7; TRBD1 matches 9 bases. CDR3 length equals 15 residues. V dropped 5 bases and J dropped 0; count of bases not matched to a gene: 5. Germline V CDR1 and CDR2: KGHSH, LQKENI. The full variable domain, its missing parts supplied by reference TRBV18 and TRBJ2-7, is NAGVMQNPRHLVRRRGQEARLRCSPMKGHSHVYWYRQLPEEGLKFMVYLQKENIIDESGMPKERFSAEFPKEGPSILRIQQVVRGDSAAYFCASSGGQGSSYEQYFGPGTRLTVT.

The genes are TRBV21-1 and TRBJ2-2; the table's D call of TRBD1 was not tested on the DNA. TRBV21-1 is an annotated pseudogene. The CDR3 runs to 17 residues. CDR3 sequence: CASSPESVQENTGELFF. CDR3 nucleotides: TGTGCCAGCAGCCCGGAATCGGTTCAGGAGAACACCGGGGAGCTGTTTTTT.

This rearrangement joins TRBV6-5 to TRBJ1-4, with TRBD1 identical over 7 bases. Germline trimming cut 5 bases from V and 4 bases from J; bases unmatched to any gene: 7. Germline V lookup: CDR1 MNHEY, CDR2 SVGAGI. The CDR3 extends over 15 amino acids. CDR3 in DNA: TGTGCCAGCAGTCCGCCAGGGGGGTATAATGAAAAACTGTTTTTT. Encoded protein: CASSPPGGYNEKLFF.

A word on this clone: The junction and the germline gene differ at one end; a read error may be behind it. The chain uses TRBV10-2 and TRBJ2-7; 7 nucleotides agree with TRBD2. CDR3 length: 14 residues. Germline V gene lookup returns CDR1 WSHSY and CDR2 SAAADI. CDR3 DNA sequence: TGCGCCAGCAATGAGGCGGGAGAGGGTTACGAGCAGTACTTC. It codes for CASNEAGEGYEQYF.